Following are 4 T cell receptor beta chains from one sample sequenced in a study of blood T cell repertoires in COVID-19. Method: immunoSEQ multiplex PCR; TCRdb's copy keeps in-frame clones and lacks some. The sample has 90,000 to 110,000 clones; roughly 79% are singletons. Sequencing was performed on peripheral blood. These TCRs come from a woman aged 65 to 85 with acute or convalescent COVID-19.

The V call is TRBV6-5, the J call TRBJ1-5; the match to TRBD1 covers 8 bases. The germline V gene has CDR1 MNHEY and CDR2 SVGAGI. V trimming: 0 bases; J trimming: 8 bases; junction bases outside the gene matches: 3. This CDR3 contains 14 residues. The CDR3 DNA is TGTGCCAGCAGTTACTCCAGGGGGCGAGAGCCCCAGCATTTT. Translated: CASSYSRGREPQHF.

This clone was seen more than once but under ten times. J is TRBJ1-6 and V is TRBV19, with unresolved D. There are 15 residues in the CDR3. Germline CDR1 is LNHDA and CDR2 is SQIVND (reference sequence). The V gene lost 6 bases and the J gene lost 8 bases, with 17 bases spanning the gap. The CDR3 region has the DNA TGTGCCAGTAGCCCCCAAGACACCTACTATTCACCCCTCCACTTT. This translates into CASSPQDTYYSPLHF.

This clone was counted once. The CDR3 reads CASSLQKNYGYTF. CDR3 nucleotides: TGTGCCAGCAGCTTACAGAAGAACTATGGCTACACCTTC. The rearrangement links TRBV7-8 to TRBJ1-2; D not resolved. Trimming removed 2 bases at V and 2 bases at J, with 6 bases between. The CDR3 spans 13 residues. Germline V CDR1 and CDR2: SGHVS, FQNEAQ.

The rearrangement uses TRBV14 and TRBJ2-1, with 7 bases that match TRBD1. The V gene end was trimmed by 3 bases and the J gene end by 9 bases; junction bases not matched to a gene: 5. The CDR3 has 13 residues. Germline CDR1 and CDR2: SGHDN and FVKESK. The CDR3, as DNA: TGTGCCAGCAGCCACGCCGGGACAGCTGAGCAGTTCTTC. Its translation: CASSHAGTAEQFF.